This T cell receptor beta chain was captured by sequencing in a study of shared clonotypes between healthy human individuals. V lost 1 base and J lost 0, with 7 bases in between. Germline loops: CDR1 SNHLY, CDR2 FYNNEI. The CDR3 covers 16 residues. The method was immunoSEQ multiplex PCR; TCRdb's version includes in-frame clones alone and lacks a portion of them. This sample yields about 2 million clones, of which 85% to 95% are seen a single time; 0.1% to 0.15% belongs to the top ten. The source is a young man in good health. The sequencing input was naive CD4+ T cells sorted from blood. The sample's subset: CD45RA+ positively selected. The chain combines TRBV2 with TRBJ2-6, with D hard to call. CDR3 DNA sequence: TGTGCCAGCAGTGAAGACTTCTTCTCTGGGGCCAACGTCCTGACTTTC. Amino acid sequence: CASSEDFFSGANVLTF.